Below are 28 T cell receptor beta chains sequenced from a single sample in a study of Graves' ophthalmopathy and Graves' hyperthyroidism. The TCR beta CDR3 regions underwent amplification from RNA transcripts. The workflow started with a first-round RT-PCR run with HTBI primers and then moved on to a second-round multiplex PCR. TCRdb used MiXCR to reprocess the multiplex PCR reads, holding one entry per CDR3 protein. The table includes 740,000 or so distinct CDR3 sequences, 40% detected once. The sample consisted of peripheral blood. The source of these receptors is an adult man with Graves' ophthalmopathy.

This clonotype has a count of ten or more. The chain recombines TRBV9 with TRBJ1-2; 8 bases fit TRBD1. The CDR3 has 15 amino acids. V shed 0 bases, J shed 7 bases, and the junction held 8 bases outside the gene matches. CDR1 SGDLS and CDR2 YYNGEE come from the germline V gene. As DNA, the CDR3 is TGTGCCAGCAGCGTAGAAAGCAGGGGGCAGGGTGGCTACACCTTC. It codes for CASSVESRGQGGYTF.

On this clonotype: It may be a read error: a sequence one base away is much more abundant. This chain connects TRBV7-9 to TRBJ2-7, with D unclear. Per the germline V gene, CDR1 is SEHNR and CDR2 is FQNEAQ (reference sequence). The CDR3 length is 13 residues. CDR3 DNA sequence: TGTGCCAGCAGCTTATCGTCAGTCAACGAGCAGTGCTTC. Translating gives CASSLSSVNEQCF.

A note on this clonotype: Germline and junction disagree at one end, which may indicate a read error. The chain employs TRBV10-2 and TRBJ1-6, with TRBD1 matching over 10 bases. Germline V gene lookup returns CDR1 WSHSY and CDR2 SAAADI. There are 16 residues in the CDR3. This CDR3 reads CASSYVGQGPYSPLHF. CDR3 in DNA: TGTGCCAGCAGTTACGTGGGACAGGGGCCCTATTCACCCCTCCACTTT.

This clonotype was seen many times. The chain employs TRBV20-1 and TRBJ1-4; D ambiguous. CDR1 DFQATT and CDR2 SNEGSKA come from the germline V gene (reference sequence). The CDR3 sequence is 15 residues long. V was clipped by 5 bases and J by 0 bases, with 13 bases between them. This chain's CDR3 is CSAYVPGTTNEKLFF. In DNA, the CDR3 is TGCAGTGCTTACGTCCCTGGGACAACTAATGAAAAACTGTTTTTT.

The rearrangement uses TRBV25-1 and TRBJ2-3; D is perhaps TRBD1 (5 bases). This CDR3 has 16 amino acids. V was clipped by 3 bases and J by 8 bases, with 21 bases between them. CDR1 and CDR2 (germline): MGHDK, SYGVNS. The CDR3 sequence: CASSDRLTRARGTQYF. The CDR3 DNA follows: TGTGCCAGCAGTGATAGGCTAACAAGAGCAAGGGGTACGCAGTATTTT.

The chain joins TRBV25-1 to TRBJ1-1, with D perhaps TRBD1 (6 bases). Trimming stripped 6 bases from V and 1 base from J, with 15 bases between. CDR3 length: 15 residues. CDR1 is MGHDK, CDR2 SYGVNS, per germline. The CDR3 DNA follows: TGTGCCAGCAGCGAGACAGGTCCCCAGAACACTGAAGCTTTCTTT. It yields the protein CASSETGPQNTEAFF.

This clonotype occurred a few times. The V call is TRBV7-2, the J call TRBJ2-7; D call uncertain. The germline V and J ends were trimmed by 5 bases and 0 bases, with 23 bases remaining between them. CDR3 size: 18 residues. Germline values: CDR1 SGHTA, CDR2 FQGNSA. As DNA, the CDR3 is TGTGCCAGCAGCCCCAGTAAGCCCCCGGTGACACCCTCCTACGAGCAGTACTTC. Amino acid sequence: CASSPSKPPVTPSYEQYF.

Comments on this clonotype: This may be a read error, as it is one base from a much larger clone. Because it lacks the conserved phenylalanine or tryptophan at the end, this CDR3 is likely a read error. This chain links TRBV9 with TRBJ2-5, with D uncertain. V was clipped by 0 bases and J by 4 bases, with 7 bases between them. This CDR3 has 13 amino acids. Germline lookup yields CDR1 SGDLS and CDR2 YYNGEE. CDR3 DNA: TGTGCCAGCAGCGTAGGTTACAGAGAGACCCAGTACTGC. This gives the protein CASSVGYRETQYC.

This clonotype has at least ten counts. The chain uses TRBV10-3 and TRBJ1-2; 8 bases align to TRBD1. CDR1 ENHRY and CDR2 SYGVKD come from the germline V gene. V shed 2 bases, J shed 8 bases, and the junction held 4 bases outside the gene matches. The CDR3 has 13 residues. DNA for the CDR3: TGTGCCATCAGTGAGACAGGGGGACAAGGCTACACCTTC. The encoded protein is CAISETGGQGYTF.

This clonotype was found many times. The V and J genes are TRBV7-2 and TRBJ1-2; the D gene is possibly TRBD1 (5 bases). Germline CDR1 and CDR2: SGHTA and FQGNSA. The CDR3 loop spans 15 amino acids. Trimming left V 4 bases short and J 2 bases short, with 14 bases between. CDR3 amino acids: CASSYIVGVNYGYTF. CDR3 coding DNA: TGTGCCAGCAGCTACATCGTGGGGGTCAACTATGGCTACACCTTC.

The J gene is TRBJ2-7, the V gene TRBV6-5, with TRBD1 matching 7 bases. Germline-derived CDR1 and CDR2 are MNHEY and SVGAGI. Losses at the gene ends were 11 bases for V and 3 bases for J; bases not matched to a gene: 19. CDR3 length equals 16 residues. CDR3 in DNA: TGTGCCTGTGGTAAGGACAGGCCTTCAAAGGGCTACGAGCAGTACTTC. Its translation is CACGKDRPSKGYEQYF.

This clonotype has only a few counts. The chain uses TRBV14 and TRBJ2-7, with D unresolved. V lost 0 bases and J 6 bases, leaving 6 bases between the germline ends. The CDR3 has 12 residues. Germline CDR1 is SGHDN and CDR2 is FVKESK. The CDR3 region has the DNA TGTGCCAGCAGCCAAGATCCATCCGAGCAGTACTTC. Translating it yields CASSQDPSEQYF.

This clonotype appeared a few times. The gene calls are TRBV20-1 and TRBJ1-5; D gene unclear. The germline V and J ends were trimmed by 6 bases and 0 bases, with 18 bases remaining between them. The CDR3 sequence is 16 residues long. Germline loops: CDR1 DFQATT, CDR2 SNEGSKA (reference sequence). CDR3 protein: CSAKKGAEYSNQPQHF. The CDR3 DNA is TGCAGTGCCAAGAAGGGTGCAGAGTATAGCAATCAGCCCCAGCATTTT.

This clonotype was recorded many times. This chain joins TRBV7-6 and TRBJ2-6, with TRBD1 matching 7 bases. The CDR3 contains 18 residues. In germline, CDR1 is SGHVS, CDR2 FNYEAQ. Unmatched junction bases numbered 7, after V lost 1 base and J lost 1 base. Here the CDR3 reads CASSLVDRVDSGANVLTF. As DNA, the CDR3 is TGTGCCAGCAGCTTAGTAGACAGGGTTGATTCTGGGGCCAACGTCCTGACTTTC. Drawing the rest from reference TRBV7-6 and TRBJ2-6, the complete variable domain is GAGVSQSPRYKVTKRGQDVALRCDPISGHVSLYWYRQALGQGPEFLTYFNYEAQQDKSGLPNDRFSAERPEGSISTLTIQRTEQRDSAMYRCASSLVDRVDSGANVLTFGAGSRLTVL.

The chain is built from TRBV7-7 and TRBJ2-5; 11 bases align to TRBD2. CDR1 and CDR2 (germline): SSHAT, FNYEAQ (reference sequence). This CDR3 is 15 amino acids long. CDR3 residues: CASGPSGGIQETQYF. The CDR3 coding sequence is TGTGCTAGCGGTCCTAGCGGGGGGATCCAAGAGACCCAGTACTTC.

This clonotype appeared a few times. At one boundary the junction diverges from the germline segment, which might be a read error. This chain uses TRBV10-3 with TRBJ2-5; TRBD1 or TRBD2 may be the D gene (5 bases each). The germline V gene encodes CDR1 ENHRY and CDR2 SYGVKD. The CDR3 contains 17 residues. In nucleotides, the CDR3 is TGTGCCAGCAGTTACTCGATTTGGGGGACCAGGAAAGAGACCCAGTACTTC. Its protein product is CASSYSIWGTRKETQYF.

About this clonotype itself: A much larger clone sits a single nucleotide away, making a read error possible. This rearrangement joins TRBV20-1 to TRBJ1-4, with 9 bases matching TRBD1. CDR1 is DFQATT, CDR2 SNEGSKA, per germline (reference sequence). The CDR3 consists of 13 residues. The CDR3 is CNARGQGREKLFF. DNA of the CDR3: TGCAATGCAAGGGGACAGGGACGTGAAAAACTGTTTTTT.

The chain couples TRBV11-2 to TRBJ2-5, with 13 bases that match TRBD2. Germline loops: CDR1 SGHAT, CDR2 FQNNGV. V shed 4 bases and J 5 bases; nucleotides not matched to a gene: 16. The CDR3 is 19 amino acids. Here the CDR3 DNA reads TGTGCCAGCAGCTCCCCGCCCGGGACTAGCGGGAAGTCGACGGAGACCCAGTACTTC. Protein: CASSSPPGTSGKSTETQYF. The full variable domain, in which reference TRBV11-2 and TRBJ2-5 provide the parts outside the CDR3, is EAGVAQSPRYKIIEKRQSVAFWCNPISGHATLYWYQQILGQGPKLLIQFQNNGVVDDSQLPKDRFSAERLKGVDSTLKIQPAKLEDSAVYLCASSSPPGTSGKSTETQYFGPGTRLLVL.

V is TRBV6-5 and J is TRBJ2-7; TRBD1 or TRBD2 may be the D gene (6 bases each). In germline, CDR1 is MNHEY, CDR2 SVGAGI. This CDR3 spans 13 amino acids. With 6 bases removed from V and 2 bases from J, the gap between germline ends came to 11 bases. CDR3 loop: CASRRDKPYEQYF. The DNA of the CDR3 is TGTGCCAGCAGGCGGGACAAACCCTACGAGCAGTACTTC.

As to this clonotype: A much larger clone lies a single base off, so this may be a read error. The genes are TRBV10-3 and TRBJ2-7; TRBD2 aligns across 7 bases. CDR3 length equals 15 residues. CDR1 is ENHRY, CDR2 SYGVKD, per germline. Trimming removed 6 bases from V and 0 bases from J; junction bases left unmatched: 8. The CDR3 region has the DNA TGTGCCATCAGCAGTGAGAGCGGGGACTCCTACGAGCAGTACTTC. Translating it yields CAISSESGDSYEQYF.

The CDR3 loop is CASSPEDLSPLHF. CDR3 bases: TGTGCCAGCAGCCCAGAAGACCTTTCACCCCTCCACTTT. The chain employs TRBV11-2 and TRBJ1-6; D is unclear. Trimming stripped 5 bases from V and 9 bases from J, with 11 bases between. This CDR3 spans 13 amino acids. Germline CDR1 SGHAT, CDR2 FQNNGV.

The gene calls are TRBV2 and TRBJ2-7; the match to TRBD1 covers 11 bases. The CDR3 sequence is 17 residues long. The germline gives CDR1 SNHLY, CDR2 FYNNEI. Germline trimming cut 6 bases from V and 1 base from J; bases unmatched to any gene: 11. In nucleotides, the CDR3 is TGTGCCAGCAGCCAGGGACAGGGGGGGACCCGTTCCTACGAGCAGTACTTC. Translating gives CASSQGQGGTRSYEQYF.

The V call is TRBV29-1, the J call TRBJ1-5; a weak D match, TRBD1 (6 bases). The CDR3 has 13 amino acids. Germline V gene sequence: CDR1 SQVTM, CDR2 ANQGSEA. Trimming took off 6 bases at V and 5 bases at J, with 14 bases between the two ends. The CDR3 DNA reads as TGCAGCGTCGGACAGTTCAAAGATCAGCCCCAGCATTTT. This translates into CSVGQFKDQPQHF.

V usage is TRBV10-3 and J usage is TRBJ1-4; 7 nucleotides match TRBD1. Looked up from germline, CDR1 is ENHRY and CDR2 is SYGVKD. The CDR3 contains 15 residues. J was trimmed by 4 bases and V by 4 bases; bases with no gene match: 6. CDR3 protein: CAISVVRGLNEKLFF. CDR3 sequence (DNA): TGTGCCATCAGTGTCGTTAGGGGGCTTAATGAAAAACTGTTTTTT.

Ten or more counts support this clonotype. This rearrangement joins TRBV2 to TRBJ2-7; D is uncertain. The germline V gene encodes CDR1 SNHLY and CDR2 FYNNEI. This CDR3 is 13 amino acids long. Trimming took 5 bases from V and 3 from J, leaving 11 bases between them. In nucleotides, the CDR3 is TGTGCCAGCAGTCCACATGGAAGCTACGAGCAGTACTTC. Its protein product is CASSPHGSYEQYF.

The chain is built from TRBV7-9 and TRBJ1-3, with a weak D call TRBD1 (5 bases). Germline V lookup: CDR1 SEHNR, CDR2 FQNEAQ (reference sequence). The CDR3 runs 16 residues. The V end lost 6 bases, the J end lost 0 bases, and 15 bases lay between the germline ends. The CDR3 sequence: CASRHRDGDSGNTIYF. The CDR3 region has the DNA TGTGCCAGCAGGCACCGGGACGGAGACTCTGGAAACACCATATATTTT. Full variable domain (outside the CDR3, taken from reference TRBV7-9 and TRBJ1-3): DTGVSQNPRHKITKRGQNVTFRCDPISEHNRLYWYRQTLGQGPEFLTYFQNEAQLEKSRLLSDRFSAERPKGSFSTLEIQRTEQGDSAMYLCASRHRDGDSGNTIYFGEGSWLTVV.

As concerns this clonotype: A clone one base away is much larger, so this may be a read error. The gene calls are TRBV27 and TRBJ2-7; no reliable D call. V lost 7 bases and J 3 bases, leaving 16 bases between the germline ends. This CDR3 comprises 14 residues. The germline CDR1 and CDR2 sequences are MNHEY and SMNVEV (reference sequence). CDR3 sequence (DNA): TGTGCCAGCAATTTGAATGGTCAAGTCTACGAGCAGTACTTC. Translated, it gives CASNLNGQVYEQYF.

As concerns this clonotype: This may stem from a read error, because a much larger clone lies one nucleotide away. V usage is TRBV11-2 and J usage is TRBJ1-1, with a possible D match to TRBD1 (6 bases). The CDR3 covers 14 residues. The germline gives CDR1 SGHAT, CDR2 FQNNGV. The DNA of the CDR3 is TGTGCCAGCAGCGTAGAAACAGGGTCCACTGAAGCTCTCTTT. This gives the protein CASSVETGSTEALF.